This is a list of T cell receptor beta chains from one sample in a study of blood T cells in healthy people across ages. TCRdb recomputed calls from the 5' RACE reads with MiXCR, one row per CDR3 protein. The table records approximately 670,000 distinct CDR3 sequences, 35% to 50% of them present only once. Sequencing was performed on blood. Receptors originate from a man older than 75 in good health. Each CDR3 is given with its conserved first and last residue. Each record gives: clone size, J gene, V gene, D gene, CDR3 protein, CDR3 DNA. D genes are given only for firm matches. Clone size is given for some rows only: seen once, a few or many times, or a class if the clone is expanded.

size: NA; J: TRBJ2-1; V: TRBV7-2; D: TRBD2; CDR3: CASSSESGGAYEQFF; DNA: TGTGCCAGCAGCTCAGAAAGCGGGGGGGCTTACGAGCAGTTCTTC
size: NA; J: TRBJ1-5; V: TRBV10-3; D: NA; CDR3: CAISRDHSNQPQHF; DNA: TGTGCCATCAGCAGGGATCATAGCAATCAGCCCCAGCATTTT
size: NA; J: TRBJ1-5; V: TRBV7-2; D: TRBD1; CDR3: CASSLAVNRGGDQPQHF; DNA: TGTGCCAGCAGCTTAGCTGTGAACAGGGGTGGCGATCAGCCCCAGCATTTT
size: NA; J: TRBJ2-5; V: TRBV7-2; D: NA; CDR3: CVSNPTGLKETQYF; DNA: TGTGTCAGCAACCCGACTGGGTTGAAAGAGACCCAGTACTTC
size: once; J: TRBJ1-2; V: TRBV20-1; D: NA; CDR3: CSAIVATGSYGYTF; DNA: TGCAGTGCTATAGTGGCCACAGGATCCTATGGCTACACCTTC
size: once; J: TRBJ2-1; V: TRBV4-2; D: TRBD1; CDR3: CASSRPTGGRIEQFF; DNA: TGTGCCAGCAGCCGACCGACAGGGGGCAGGATTGAGCAGTTCTTC
size: many; J: TRBJ2-7; V: TRBV4-3; D: NA; CDR3: CASSQESPPSSYEQYF; DNA: TGCGCCAGCAGCCAAGAATCCCCACCGAGCTCCTACGAGCAGTACTTC
size: NA; J: TRBJ1-4; V: TRBV4-3; D: NA; CDR3: CASSQELQVNEKLFF; DNA: TGCGCCAGCAGCCAAGAACTACAAGTTAATGAAAAACTGTTTTTT
size: NA; J: TRBJ1-1; V: TRBV30; D: NA; CDR3: CAWGGSRDTEAFF; DNA: TGTGCCTGGGGCGGATCTAGGGACACTGAAGCTTTCTTT
size: NA; J: TRBJ1-6; V: TRBV10-1; D: TRBD1; CDR3: CASTHLGQGRVVRSPLHF; DNA: TGCGCCAGCACCCACCTGGGACAGGGTAGGGTGGTACGTTCACCCCTCCACTTT
size: NA; J: TRBJ2-5; V: TRBV9; D: NA; CDR3: CASSVTRGKETQYF; DNA: TGTGCCAGCAGCGTAACCAGGGGCAAAGAGACCCAGTACTTC
size: NA; J: TRBJ2-1; V: TRBV20-1; D: TRBD1; CDR3: CSASVPRGYNEQFF; DNA: TGCAGTGCTAGTGTCCCCAGGGGGTATAATGAGCAGTTCTTC
size: NA; J: TRBJ2-7; V: TRBV5-5; D: TRBD1; CDR3: CASTPWQGAYEQYF; DNA: TGTGCCAGCACCCCCTGGCAGGGGGCCTACGAGCAGTACTTC
size: NA; J: TRBJ2-7; V: TRBV11-2; D: NA; CDR3: CASSRSTATTSYEQYF; DNA: TGTGCCAGCAGCCGATCGACCGCCACCACTTCCTACGAGCAGTACTTC
size: NA; J: TRBJ1-2; V: TRBV20-1; D: NA; CDR3: CSAQGKNYGYTF; DNA: TGCAGTGCTCAGGGGAAAAACTATGGCTACACCTTC
size: NA; J: TRBJ2-1; V: TRBV12-3/TRBV12-4; D: TRBD2; CDR3: CASNRLAGGGSYNEQFF; DNA: TGTGCCAGCAATCGTCTAGCGGGAGGGGGATCCTACAATGAGCAGTTCTTC
size: few; J: TRBJ1-6; V: TRBV7-9; D: NA; CDR3: CASGARSPLHF; DNA: TGTGCCAGCGGAGCGCGTTCACCCCTCCACTTT